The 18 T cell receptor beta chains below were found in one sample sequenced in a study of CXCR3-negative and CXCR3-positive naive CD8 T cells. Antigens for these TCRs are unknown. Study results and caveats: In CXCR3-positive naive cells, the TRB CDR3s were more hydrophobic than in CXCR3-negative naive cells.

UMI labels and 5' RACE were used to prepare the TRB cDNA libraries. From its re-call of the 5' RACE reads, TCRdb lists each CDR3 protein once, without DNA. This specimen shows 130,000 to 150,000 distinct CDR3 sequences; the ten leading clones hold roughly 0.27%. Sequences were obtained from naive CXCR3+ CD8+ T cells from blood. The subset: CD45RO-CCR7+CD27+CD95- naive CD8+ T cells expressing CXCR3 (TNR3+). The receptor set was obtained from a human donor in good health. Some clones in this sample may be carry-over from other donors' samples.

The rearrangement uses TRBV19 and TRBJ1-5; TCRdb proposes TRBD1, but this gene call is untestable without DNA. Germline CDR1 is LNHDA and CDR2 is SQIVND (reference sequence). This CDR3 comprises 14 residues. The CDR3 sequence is CASSPGQGTQPQHF.

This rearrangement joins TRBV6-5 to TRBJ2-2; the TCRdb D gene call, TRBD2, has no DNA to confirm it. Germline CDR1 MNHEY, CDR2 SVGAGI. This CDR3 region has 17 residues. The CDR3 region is CASSTGPPNANTGELFF.

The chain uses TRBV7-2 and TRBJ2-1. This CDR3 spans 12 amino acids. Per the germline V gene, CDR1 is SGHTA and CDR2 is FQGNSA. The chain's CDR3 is CASSLGFRRQFF. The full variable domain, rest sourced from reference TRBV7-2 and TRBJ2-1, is GAGVSQSPSNKVTEKGKDVELRCDPISGHTALYWYRQSLGQGLEFLIYFQGNSAPDKSGLPSDRFSAERTGGSVSTLTIQRTQQEDSAVYLCASSLGFRRQFFGPGTRLTVL.

The CDR3 sequence is CSVDRLTGNQETQYF. V is TRBV29-1 and J is TRBJ2-5. The germline V gene has CDR1 SQVTM and CDR2 ANQGSEA. The CDR3 has 15 amino acids. The variable domain in full, completed from reference TRBV29-1 and TRBJ2-5, reads SAVISQKPSRDICQRGTSLTIQCQVDSQVTMMFWYRQQPGQSLTLIATANQGSEATYESGFVIDKFPISRPNLTFSTLTVSNMSPEDSSIYLCSVDRLTGNQETQYFGPGTRLLVL.

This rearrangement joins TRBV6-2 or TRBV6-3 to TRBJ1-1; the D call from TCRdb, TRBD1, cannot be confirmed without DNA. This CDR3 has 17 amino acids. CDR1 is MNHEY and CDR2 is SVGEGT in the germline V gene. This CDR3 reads CASSYAGQGEMNTEAFF.

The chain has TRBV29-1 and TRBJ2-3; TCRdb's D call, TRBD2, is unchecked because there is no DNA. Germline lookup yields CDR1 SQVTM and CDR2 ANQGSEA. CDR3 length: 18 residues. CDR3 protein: CSVEDRLAGVSGGDTQYF.

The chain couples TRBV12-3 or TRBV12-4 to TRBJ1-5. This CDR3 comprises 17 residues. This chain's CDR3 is CASSFGGDHYSNQPQHF.

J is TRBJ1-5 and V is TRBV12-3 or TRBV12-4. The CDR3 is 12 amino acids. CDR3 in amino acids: CASSSSRQPQHF.

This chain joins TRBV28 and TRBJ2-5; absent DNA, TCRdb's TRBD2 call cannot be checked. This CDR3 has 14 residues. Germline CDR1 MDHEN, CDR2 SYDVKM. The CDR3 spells CASSWTSGAETQYF. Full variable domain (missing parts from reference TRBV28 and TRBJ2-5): DVKVTQSSRYLVKRTGEKVFLECVQDMDHENMFWYRQDPGLGLRLIYFSYDVKMKEKGDIPEGYSVSREKKERFSLILESASTNQTSMYLCASSWTSGAETQYFGPGTRLLVL.

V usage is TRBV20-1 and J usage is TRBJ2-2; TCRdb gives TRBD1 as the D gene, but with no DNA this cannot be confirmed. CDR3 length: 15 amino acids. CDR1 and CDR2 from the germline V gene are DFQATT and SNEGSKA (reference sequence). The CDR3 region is CSARDWDRDGGELFF.

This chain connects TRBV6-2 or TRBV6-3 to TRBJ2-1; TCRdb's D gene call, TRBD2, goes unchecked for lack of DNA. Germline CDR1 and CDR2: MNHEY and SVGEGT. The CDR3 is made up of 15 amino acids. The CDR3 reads CASDSGGGTYNEQFF.

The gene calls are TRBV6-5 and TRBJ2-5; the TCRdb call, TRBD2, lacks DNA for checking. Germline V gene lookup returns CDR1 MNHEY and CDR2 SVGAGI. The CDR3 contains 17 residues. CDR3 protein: CASSPPQRGGGGETQYF.

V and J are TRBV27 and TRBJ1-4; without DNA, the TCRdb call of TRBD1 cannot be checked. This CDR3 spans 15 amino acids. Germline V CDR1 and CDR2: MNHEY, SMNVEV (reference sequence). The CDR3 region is CASSLSSGTNEKLFF.

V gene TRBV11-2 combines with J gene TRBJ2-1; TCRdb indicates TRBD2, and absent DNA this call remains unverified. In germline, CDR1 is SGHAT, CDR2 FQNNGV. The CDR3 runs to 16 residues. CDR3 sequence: CASSLATSGSYNEQFF.

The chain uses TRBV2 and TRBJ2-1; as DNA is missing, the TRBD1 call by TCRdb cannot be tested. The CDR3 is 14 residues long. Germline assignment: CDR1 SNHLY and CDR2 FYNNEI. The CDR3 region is CASPGQPIPNEQFF.

The CDR3 spells CSVGGQGFGEQYF. J is TRBJ2-7 and V is TRBV29-1; TCRdb names TRBD1, which stays unverified in the absence of DNA. The V gene's germline CDR1 is SQVTM and CDR2 ANQGSEA. The CDR3 runs to 13 residues.

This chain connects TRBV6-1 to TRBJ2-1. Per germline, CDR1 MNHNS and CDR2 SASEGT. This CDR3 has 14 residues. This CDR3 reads CASRSSIPYNEQFF.

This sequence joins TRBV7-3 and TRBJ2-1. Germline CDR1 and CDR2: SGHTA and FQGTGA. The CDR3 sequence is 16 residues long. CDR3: CASSLIVGPAYNEQFF. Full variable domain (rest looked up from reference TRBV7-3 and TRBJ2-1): GAGVSQTPSNKVTEKGKYVELRCDPISGHTALYWYRQSLGQGPEFLIYFQGTGAADDSGLPNDRFFAVRPEGSVSTLKIQRTERGDSAVYLCASSLIVGPAYNEQFFGPGTRLTVL.